The sequence of this T cell receptor (beta chain) was determined in a study of OX40 agonist ivuxolimab in advanced cancers. Study-level background: Checkpoint inhibitors had been given previously to 40% of patients. Partial responses were achieved by three patients: one hepatocellular carcinoma, two cutaneous melanoma. Broader study findings: CD8+ T cells showed, on average, more clonal expansion than CD4+ cells.

Regarding this clone: The antigen is not known.

CDR1 is PRHDT and CDR2 is FYEKMQ in the germline V gene (reference sequence). Trimming removed 4 bases at V and 6 bases at J, with 10 bases between. CDR3 length: 12 amino acids. Produced via immunoSEQ multiplex PCR; TCRdb's table is partial and in-frame only. The sample holds tens of thousands of clones, approximately 87% seen once. The chain recombines TRBV13 with TRBJ2-7, with D maybe TRBD2 (6 bases). This receptor was taken from an adult with an advanced solid tumor such as melanoma, head and neck, liver or kidney cancer. The material sequenced was CD4+ or CD8+ T cells sorted from blood, taken in a trial of the OX40 agonist ivuxolimab. The CDR3 region is CASSWRGGEQYF. The DNA for the CDR3 is TGTGCCAGCAGCTGGAGGGGTGGCGAGCAGTACTTC.